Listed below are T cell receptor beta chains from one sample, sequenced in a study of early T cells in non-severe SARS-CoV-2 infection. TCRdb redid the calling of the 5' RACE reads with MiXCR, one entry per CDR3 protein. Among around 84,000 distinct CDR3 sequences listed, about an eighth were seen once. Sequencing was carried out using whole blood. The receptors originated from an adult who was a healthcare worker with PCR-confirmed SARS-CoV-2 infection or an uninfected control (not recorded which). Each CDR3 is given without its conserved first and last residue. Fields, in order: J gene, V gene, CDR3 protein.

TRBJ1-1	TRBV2	ASTAGNTEAF
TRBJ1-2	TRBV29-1	SVVRQDSNYGYT
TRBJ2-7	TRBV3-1	ASSQEALSSYEQY
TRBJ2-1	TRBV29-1	SAQLAGVREQF
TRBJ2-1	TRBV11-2	ASSKTGRSEQF
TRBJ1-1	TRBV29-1	SAWGGTEAF
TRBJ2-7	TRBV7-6	ASSLGEAGVEQY
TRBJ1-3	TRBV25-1	ASRPAGVLSSGNTIY
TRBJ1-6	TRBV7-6	ASSPRTSVHNSPLH
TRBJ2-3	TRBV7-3	ASSPLASGTQY
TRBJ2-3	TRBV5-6	ASSQPTDPRITDTQY
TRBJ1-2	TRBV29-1	SVAGTAYGYT
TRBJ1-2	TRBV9	ASSEGDRSFYGYT
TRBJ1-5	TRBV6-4	ASSDPLIAKDQPQH
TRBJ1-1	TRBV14	ASSVDRGRLNTEAF
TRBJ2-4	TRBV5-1	ASSFDRLGAKNIQY